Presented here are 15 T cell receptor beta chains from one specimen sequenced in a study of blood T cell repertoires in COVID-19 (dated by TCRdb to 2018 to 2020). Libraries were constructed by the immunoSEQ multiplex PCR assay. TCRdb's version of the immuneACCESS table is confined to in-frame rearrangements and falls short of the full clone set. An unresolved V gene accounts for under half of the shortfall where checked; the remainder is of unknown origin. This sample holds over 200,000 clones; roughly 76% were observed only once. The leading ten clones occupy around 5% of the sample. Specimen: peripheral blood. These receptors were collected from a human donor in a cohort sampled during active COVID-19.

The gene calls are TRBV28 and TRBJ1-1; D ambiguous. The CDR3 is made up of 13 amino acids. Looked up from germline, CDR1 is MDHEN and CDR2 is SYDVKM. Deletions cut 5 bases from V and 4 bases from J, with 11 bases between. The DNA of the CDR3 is TGTGCCAGCAGTCCCCCGGGAGGCACTGAAGCTTTCTTT. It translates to CASSPPGGTEAFF.

This CDR3 is CASSPSTGSLNYGYTF. The CDR3 coding sequence is TGTGCCAGCTCACCAAGCACAGGGAGTTTAAACTATGGCTACACCTTC. This chain joins TRBV18 and TRBJ1-2; D is perhaps TRBD1 (6 bases). Germline V CDR1 and CDR2: KGHSH, LQKENI. The CDR3 is 16 amino acids. V gave up 2 bases and J gave up 2 bases, with 15 bases separating them. The full variable domain, with the rest looked up from reference TRBV18 and TRBJ1-2, is NAGVMQNPRHLVRRRGQEARLRCSPMKGHSHVYWYRQLPEEGLKFMVYLQKENIIDESGMPKERFSAEFPKEGPSILRIQQVVRGDSAAYFCASSPSTGSLNYGYTFGSGTRLTVV.

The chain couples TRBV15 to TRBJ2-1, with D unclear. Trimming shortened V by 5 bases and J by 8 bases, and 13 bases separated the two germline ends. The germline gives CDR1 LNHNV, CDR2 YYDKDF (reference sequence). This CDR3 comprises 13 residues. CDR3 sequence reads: CATSGQWAHEQFF. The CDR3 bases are TGTGCCACCAGCGGCCAGTGGGCTCATGAGCAGTTCTTC.

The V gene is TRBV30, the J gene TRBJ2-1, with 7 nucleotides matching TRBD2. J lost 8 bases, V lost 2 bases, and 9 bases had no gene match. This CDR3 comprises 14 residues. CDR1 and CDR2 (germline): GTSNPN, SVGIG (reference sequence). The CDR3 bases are TGTGCCTGGAGTAGAGCGGGAAACCTGTATGAGCAGTTCTTC. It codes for CAWSRAGNLYEQFF.

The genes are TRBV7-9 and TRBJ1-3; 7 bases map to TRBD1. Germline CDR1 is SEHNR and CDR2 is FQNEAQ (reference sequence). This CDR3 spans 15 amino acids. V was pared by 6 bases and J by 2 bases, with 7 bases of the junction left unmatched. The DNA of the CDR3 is TGTGCCAGCAGGGGAACAGGGGTTGCTGGAAACACCATATATTTT. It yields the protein CASRGTGVAGNTIYF. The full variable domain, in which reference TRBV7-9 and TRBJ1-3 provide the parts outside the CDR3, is DTGVSQNPRHKITKRGQNVTFRCDPISEHNRLYWYRQTLGQGPEFLTYFQNEAQLEKSRLLSDRFSAERPKGSFSTLEIQRTEQGDSAMYLCASRGTGVAGNTIYFGEGSWLTVV.

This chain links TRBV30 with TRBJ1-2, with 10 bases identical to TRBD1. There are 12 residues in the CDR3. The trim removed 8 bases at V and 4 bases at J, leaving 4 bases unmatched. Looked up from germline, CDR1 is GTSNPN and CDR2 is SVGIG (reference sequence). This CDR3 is CARTGGSYGYTF. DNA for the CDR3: TGTGCCCGGACAGGGGGTAGCTATGGCTACACCTTC.

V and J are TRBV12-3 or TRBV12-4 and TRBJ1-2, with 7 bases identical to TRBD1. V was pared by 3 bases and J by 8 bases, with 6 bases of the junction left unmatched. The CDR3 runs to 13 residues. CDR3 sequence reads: CASSLTGSEGYTF. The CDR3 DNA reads TGTGCCAGCAGTTTGACAGGGAGCGAGGGCTACACCTTC.

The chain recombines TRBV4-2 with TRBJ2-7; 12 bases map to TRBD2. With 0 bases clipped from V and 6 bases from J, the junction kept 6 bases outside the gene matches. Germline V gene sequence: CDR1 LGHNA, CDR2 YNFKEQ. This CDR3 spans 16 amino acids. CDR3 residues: CASSQDLTSGRSEQYF. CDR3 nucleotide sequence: TGTGCCAGCAGCCAAGATCTGACTAGCGGGAGAAGCGAGCAGTACTTC.

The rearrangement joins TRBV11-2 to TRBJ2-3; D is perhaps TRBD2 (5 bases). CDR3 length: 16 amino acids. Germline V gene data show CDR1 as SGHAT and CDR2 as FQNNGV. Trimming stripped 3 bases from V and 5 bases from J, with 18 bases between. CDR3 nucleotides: TGTGCCAGCAGCTTGGCCTTTGGACTGGTGAAAGATACGCAGTATTTT. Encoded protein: CASSLAFGLVKDTQYF.

This chain's CDR3 is CASSTPRTGYSNQPQHF. The CDR3 nucleotides are TGTGCCAGTAGCACCCCAAGGACAGGGTATAGCAATCAGCCCCAGCATTTT. The V call is TRBV19, the J call TRBJ1-5; TRBD1 agrees at 8 bases. The CDR3 loop spans 17 amino acids. Germline V lookup: CDR1 LNHDA, CDR2 SQIVND (reference sequence). V dropped 6 bases and J dropped 0; count of bases not matched to a gene: 10.

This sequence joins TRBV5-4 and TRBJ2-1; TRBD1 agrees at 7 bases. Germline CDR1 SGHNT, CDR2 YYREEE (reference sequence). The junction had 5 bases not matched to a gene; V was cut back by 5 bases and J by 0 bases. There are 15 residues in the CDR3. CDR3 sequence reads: CASRNRDSSYNEQFF. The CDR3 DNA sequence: TGTGCCAGCAGAAACCGGGACAGCTCCTACAATGAGCAGTTCTTC.

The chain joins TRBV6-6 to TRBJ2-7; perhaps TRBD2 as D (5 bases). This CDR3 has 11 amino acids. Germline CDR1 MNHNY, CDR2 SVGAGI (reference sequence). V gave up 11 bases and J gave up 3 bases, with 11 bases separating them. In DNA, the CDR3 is TGTGCCGCCGGGGTTCGCTACGAGCAGTACTTC. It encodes CAAGVRYEQYF.

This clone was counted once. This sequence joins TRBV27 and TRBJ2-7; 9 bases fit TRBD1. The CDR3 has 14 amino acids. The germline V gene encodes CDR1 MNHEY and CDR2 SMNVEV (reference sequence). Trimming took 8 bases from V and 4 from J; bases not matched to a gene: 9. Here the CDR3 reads CASSGTGGAYEQYF. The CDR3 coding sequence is TGTGCCAGCTCGGGAACAGGGGGCGCGTACGAGCAGTACTTC.

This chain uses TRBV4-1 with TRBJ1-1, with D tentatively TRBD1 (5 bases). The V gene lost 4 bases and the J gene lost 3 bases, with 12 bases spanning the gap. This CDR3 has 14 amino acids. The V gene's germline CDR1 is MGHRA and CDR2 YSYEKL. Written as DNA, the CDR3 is TGCGCCAGCAGCCGACCAGGGTCCTACACTGAAGCTTTCTTT. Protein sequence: CASSRPGSYTEAFF.

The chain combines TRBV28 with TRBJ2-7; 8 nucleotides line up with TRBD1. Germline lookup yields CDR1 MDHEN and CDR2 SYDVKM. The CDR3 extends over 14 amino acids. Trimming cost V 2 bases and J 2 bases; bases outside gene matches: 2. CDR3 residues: CASSLDRGAYEQYF. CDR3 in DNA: TGTGCCAGCAGTTTAGACAGGGGAGCCTACGAGCAGTACTTC.